This TCR beta chain was found in a study of metastatic and nonmetastatic thyroid tumors. On the study more broadly: Thyroid patients, malignant and benign, had repertoires compared across blood and tumor or nodule tissue.

Study results and caveats: When malignant thyroid tumors were compared with benign nodules, TCR beta diversity was reportedly significantly higher in the malignant tumors. This held in both blood and tumor samples.

V lost 5 bases and J 1 base, leaving 11 bases between the germline ends. This CDR3 contains 14 residues. Germline assignment: CDR1 PRHDT and CDR2 FYEKMQ (reference sequence). With respect to this clone: Antigen specificity is unknown. A much larger clone differs by one base, so this may be a read error.

No treatment of any kind had been given to any patient before thyroid surgery. Per the study methods: The study took CDR3 differences across clinicopathological groups and made a distant-metastasis classifier for papillary thyroid cancer from them. TCRdb reprocessed the PCR reads via MiXCR. Clone size and V and J calls follow TCRdb, not the original study. The sample includes 20,000 to 25,000 clones, around a fifth of them seen just once. The clonotype originates from a male donor with papillary thyroid cancer or a benign thyroid nodule (not recorded which). Some clones in this sample may be carry-over from other donors' samples. The sample comprised blood. The J gene is TRBJ2-5, the V gene TRBV13, with D unresolved. Written as DNA, the CDR3 is TGTGCCAGCAGCCCCTGGACCGTCCAAGAGACCCAGTACTTC. This translates into CASSPWTVQETQYF. The variable domain in full, completed from reference TRBV13 and TRBJ2-5, reads AAGVIQSPRHLIKEKRETATLKCYPIPRHDTVYWYQQGPGQDPQFLISFYEKMQSDKGSIPDRFSAQQFSDYHSELNMSSLELGDSALYFCASSPWTVQETQYFGPGTRLLVL.